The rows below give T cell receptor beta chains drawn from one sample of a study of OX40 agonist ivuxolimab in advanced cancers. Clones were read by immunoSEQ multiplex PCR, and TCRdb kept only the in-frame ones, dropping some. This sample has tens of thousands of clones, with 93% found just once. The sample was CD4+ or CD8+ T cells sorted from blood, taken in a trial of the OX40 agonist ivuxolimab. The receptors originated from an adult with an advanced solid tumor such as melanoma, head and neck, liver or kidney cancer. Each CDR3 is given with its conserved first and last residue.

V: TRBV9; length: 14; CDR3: CASSVAPGGPEAFF
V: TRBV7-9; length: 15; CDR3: CASSPQQGAGTEAFF
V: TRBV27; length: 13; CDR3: CASRAQRPFEQYF
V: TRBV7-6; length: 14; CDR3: CASSRDGHTDTQYF
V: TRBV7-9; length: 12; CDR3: CASMGETETQYF
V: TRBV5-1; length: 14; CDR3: CASSLAGTAGGAFF
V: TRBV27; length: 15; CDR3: CASSFNGAGANVLTF
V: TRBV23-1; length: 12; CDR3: CASSQETGELFF
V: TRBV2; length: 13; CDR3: CASSEEMENEQFF
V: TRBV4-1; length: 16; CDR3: CASSPDPLAGGNEQFF
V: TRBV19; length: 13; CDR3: CASSLRTDTEAFF